A single sample is the source of the 18 T cell receptor beta chains below, sequenced in a study of CD8 T cells in ankylosing spondylitis. Findings and limits, study-wide: A TCR beta motif of fewer than 10 highly homologous variants seemed to mark ankylosing spondylitis blood.

Their specific antigens are unknown. TCRdb re-derived calls from the 5' RACE reads in MiXCR, one entry per CDR3 protein. Here the sample spans roughly 300,000 distinct CDR3 sequences, roughly 8% being singletons. What was sequenced was blood, either unsorted or a sorted T cell fraction (not recorded which). The source is a male donor with ankylosing spondylitis.

This clonotype was recorded many times. The rearrangement links TRBV9 to TRBJ1-3; D gene uncertain. Per germline, CDR1 SGDLS and CDR2 YYNGEE. This CDR3 has 14 amino acids. Trimming pared 4 bases from V and 0 bases from J, leaving 8 bases between. This CDR3 is CASSSTGSGNTIYF. The CDR3 DNA reads TGTGCCAGCAGCTCGACGGGCTCTGGAAACACCATATATTTT.

This clonotype was observed many times. V gene TRBV4-1 combines with J gene TRBJ2-1; TRBD2 might be the D (5 bases). The CDR3 sequence is 17 residues long. Germline lookup yields CDR1 MGHRA and CDR2 YSYEKL. Between the trimmed V and J ends, which lost 6 bases and 0 bases, there was a span of 18 bases. In DNA form, the CDR3 reads TGCGCCAGCAGTCGCTACCCTTTAGGGAGCTCCTACAATGAGCAGTTCTTC. Protein product: CASSRYPLGSSYNEQFF.

V is TRBV20-1 and J is TRBJ2-7; 11 positions match TRBD1. V shed 5 bases, J shed 2 bases, and the junction held 2 bases outside the gene matches. The length of the CDR3 is 13 residues. CDR1 is DFQATT, CDR2 SNEGSKA, per germline (reference sequence). The CDR3 nucleotides are TGCAGTGCTGGGACAGGGGGGCCCTACGAGCAGTACTTC. This sequence encodes CSAGTGGPYEQYF.

This clonotype has ten or more counts. Here the CDR3 DNA reads TGTGCCAGCAGCCAACTAGGACGCCACAATGAGCAGTTCTTC. This sequence encodes CASSQLGRHNEQFF. The genes are TRBV4-2 and TRBJ2-1, with no clear D. V lost 2 bases, J lost 5 bases, and 10 bases lay in between. The germline V gene encodes CDR1 LGHNA and CDR2 YNFKEQ. The CDR3 totals 14 residues.

The chain recombines TRBV12-5 with TRBJ1-5; D remains unclear. Trimming removed 2 bases from V and 6 bases from J, with 8 bases in between. The CDR3 is 13 amino acids. In germline, CDR1 is LGHNT, CDR2 FRNRAP. CDR3 DNA: TGTGCTAGTGGTTTGCAGGAAGGTCAGCCCCAGCATTTT. Its translation is CASGLQEGQPQHF.

The chain joins TRBV6-2 or TRBV6-3 to TRBJ2-7; perhaps TRBD2 as D (5 bases). Deletions cut 2 bases from V and 0 bases from J, with 11 bases between. Germline loops: CDR1 MNHEY, CDR2 SVGEGT. The CDR3 is 15 amino acids. Here the CDR3 DNA reads TGTGCCAGCAGTTACGTCCAGCGGTACTCCTACGAGCAGTACTTC. Amino acid sequence: CASSYVQRYSYEQYF.

The sample holds a few counts of this clonotype. The rearrangement joins TRBV7-9 to TRBJ2-7, with D tentatively TRBD1 (5 bases). Deletions cut 5 bases from V and 1 base from J, with 15 bases between. CDR1 SEHNR and CDR2 FQNEAQ come from the germline V gene (reference sequence). The CDR3 has 15 amino acids. CDR3 in amino acids: CASSPAGRKSYEQYF. The CDR3 coding sequence is TGTGCCAGCAGCCCGGCAGGGCGGAAATCCTACGAGCAGTACTTC.

The table lists this clonotype with many counts. This rearrangement joins TRBV28 to TRBJ2-7; either TRBD1 or TRBD2 may fit D (5 bases each). V was shortened by 11 bases and J by 2 bases, with 10 bases between the two germline ends. The V gene's germline CDR1 is MDHEN and CDR2 SYDVKM. The CDR3 extends over 11 amino acids. Here the CDR3 DNA reads TGTGCCGGGGGAGATCCCTACGAGCAGTACTTC. Residues: CAGGDPYEQYF. Full variable domain (remainder filled in from reference TRBV28 and TRBJ2-7): DVKVTQSSRYLVKRTGEKVFLECVQDMDHENMFWYRQDPGLGLRLIYFSYDVKMKEKGDIPEGYSVSREKKERFSLILESASTNQTSMYLCAGGDPYEQYFGPGTRLTVT.

This clonotype turned up a few times. The CDR3, as DNA: TGCAGCGCCAGACCGACAGGGGCAAACATTCAGTACTTC. Its translation is CSARPTGANIQYF. The chain recombines TRBV29-1 with TRBJ2-4; the match to TRBD1 covers 8 bases. CDR3 size: 13 residues. V was clipped by 7 bases and J by 6 bases; unmatched bases: 8. Per germline, CDR1 SQVTM and CDR2 ANQGSEA. The whole variable domain, remainder taken from reference TRBV29-1 and TRBJ2-4, is SAVISQKPSRDICQRGTSLTIQCQVDSQVTMMFWYRQQPGQSLTLIATANQGSEATYESGFVIDKFPISRPNLTFSTLTVSNMSPEDSSIYLCSARPTGANIQYFGAGTRLSVL.

This clonotype was seen many times. The chain combines TRBV7-9 with TRBJ2-1, with 7 bases identical to TRBD1. The CDR3 extends over 12 amino acids. From germline, CDR1 is SEHNR and CDR2 FQNEAQ (reference sequence). The V gene end was trimmed by 4 bases and the J gene end by 14 bases; junction bases not matched to a gene: 8. CDR3 region: CASSWTGDSKFF. For the CDR3, the DNA is TGTGCCAGCAGCTGGACAGGAGATTCGAAGTTCTTC.

This chain connects TRBV4-1 to TRBJ2-3; maybe TRBD1 (5 bases). The V end was cut by 6 bases, the J end by 4 bases, with 17 bases between. The germline V gene has CDR1 MGHRA and CDR2 YSYEKL. This CDR3 region has 15 residues. DNA of the CDR3: TGCGCCAGCAGAAGGGATCCTAGGGGCGCAGATACGCAGTATTTT. The encoded protein is CASRRDPRGADTQYF.

The chain is built from TRBV11-2 and TRBJ2-1; D call uncertain. This CDR3 is built from 12 residues. Germline CDR1 is SGHAT and CDR2 is FQNNGV. V gave up 7 bases and J gave up 7 bases, with 11 bases separating them. The CDR3 DNA follows: TGTGCCAGCAACTTTGCGCTAAATGAGCAGTTCTTC. It encodes CASNFALNEQFF.

This clonotype was recorded many times. V gene TRBV5-1 combines with J gene TRBJ2-7; D is undetermined. CDR1 and CDR2 (germline): SGHRS, YFSETQ. Trimming removed 4 bases at V and 6 bases at J, with 8 bases between. The CDR3 spans 11 residues. The CDR3 here is CASSTSGEQYF. Written as DNA, the CDR3 is TGCGCCAGCAGCACATCAGGCGAGCAGTACTTC.

The sample holds a few counts of this clonotype. The rearrangement uses TRBV6-5 and TRBJ2-4; TRBD2 aligns across 8 bases. Germline lookup yields CDR1 MNHEY and CDR2 SVGAGI. The junction had 4 bases not matched to a gene; V was cut back by 3 bases and J by 0 bases. This CDR3 spans 16 amino acids. CDR3 protein: CASSYTSGLAKNIQYF. Here the CDR3 DNA reads TGTGCCAGCAGTTATACTAGCGGTCTAGCCAAAAACATTCAGTACTTC.

There are many counts of this clonotype. The V gene is TRBV3-1, the J gene TRBJ1-4; D might be TRBD1 (6 bases). Germline V lookup: CDR1 LGHDT, CDR2 YNNKEL (reference sequence). The CDR3 is 15 amino acids. Trimming shortened V by 4 bases and J by 8 bases, and 17 bases separated the two germline ends. This CDR3 reads CASSRSAGEGEKLFF. The CDR3 DNA sequence: TGTGCCAGCAGCCGATCGGCAGGGGAAGGGGAAAAACTGTTTTTT.

The chain is built from TRBV7-9 and TRBJ2-1; no definite D call. With 2 bases removed from V and 10 bases from J, the gap between germline ends came to 9 bases. Germline V gene lookup returns CDR1 SEHNR and CDR2 FQNEAQ (reference sequence). The CDR3 is made up of 12 amino acids. CDR3 DNA sequence: TGTGCCAGCAGCTTAACCACAGCGGAGCAGTTCTTC. It specifies CASSLTTAEQFF.

This sequence joins TRBV27 and TRBJ2-7; 8 bases map to TRBD2. The germline gives CDR1 MNHEY, CDR2 SMNVEV (reference sequence). The trim removed 2 bases at V and 1 base at J, leaving 10 bases unmatched. This CDR3 spans 17 amino acids. This chain's CDR3 is CASSLGPRLAGSYEQYF. In DNA, the CDR3 is TGTGCCAGCAGTTTAGGGCCACGTCTAGCGGGTTCCTACGAGCAGTACTTC.

Only a few counts were recorded for this clonotype. This chain uses TRBV27 with TRBJ1-2, with a tentative D call TRBD1 (5 bases). In germline, CDR1 is MNHEY, CDR2 SMNVEV (reference sequence). The V end lost 7 bases, the J end lost 2 bases, and 20 bases lay between the germline ends. The CDR3 loop spans 16 amino acids. CDR3 region: CASKGWRDVPNYGYTF. The CDR3 DNA follows: TGTGCCAGCAAAGGGTGGAGGGACGTACCCAACTATGGCTACACCTTC.